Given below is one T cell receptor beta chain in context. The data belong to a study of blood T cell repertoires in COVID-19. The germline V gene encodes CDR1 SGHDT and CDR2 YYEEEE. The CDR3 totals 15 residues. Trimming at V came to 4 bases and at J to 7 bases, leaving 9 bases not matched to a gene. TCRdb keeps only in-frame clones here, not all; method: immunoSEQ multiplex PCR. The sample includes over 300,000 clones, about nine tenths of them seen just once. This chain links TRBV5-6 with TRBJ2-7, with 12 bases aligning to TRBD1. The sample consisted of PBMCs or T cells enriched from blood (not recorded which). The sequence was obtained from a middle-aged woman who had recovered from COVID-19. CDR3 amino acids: CASSVGTGGAGEQYF. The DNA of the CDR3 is TGTGCCAGCAGCGTTGGGACAGGGGGCGCCGGAGAGCAGTACTTC.